This is a list of T cell receptor beta chains from one sample in a study of siplizumab effects on memory and regulatory T cells. Method: immunoSEQ multiplex PCR; TCRdb's copy keeps in-frame clones and lacks some. This sample has approximately 120,000 clones, with roughly nine tenths found just once. The sequencing sample was made of Tregs sorted from blood. Receptors originate from a human donor in good health. Both conserved end residues are part of each CDR3. The order of the fields is J gene, V gene, clone size, CDR3 length, D gene, CDR3 protein, CDR3 DNA. The D gene is left open where the match is weak. Some rows mark clone size as missing; the rest say once, few, many or name a class of expanded clone.

J: TRBJ1-2; V: TRBV19; size: .; length: 15; D: TRBD1; CDR3: CASSIIGQGLYGYTF; DNA: TGTGCCAGTAGTATAATAGGACAGGGACTCTATGGCTACACCTTC
J: TRBJ1-1; V: TRBV7-9; size: once; length: 14; D: .; CDR3: CASSLGQGNTEAFF; DNA: TGTGCCAGCAGCTTGGGCCAGGGGAACACTGAAGCTTTCTTT
J: TRBJ1-3; V: TRBV5-1; size: .; length: 16; D: .; CDR3: CASSLVGASSGNTIYF; DNA: TGCGCCAGCAGCTTGGTCGGGGCTAGCTCTGGAAACACCATATATTTT
J: TRBJ2-1; V: TRBV6-5; size: .; length: 15; D: .; CDR3: CASRDGLGTTREQFF; DNA: TGTGCCAGCAGAGACGGCCTTGGGACGACCCGGGAGCAGTTCTTC
J: TRBJ1-6; V: TRBV18; size: .; length: 16; D: TRBD1; CDR3: CASSPTGTAGDSPLHF; DNA: TGTGCCAGCTCACCGACCGGGACAGCGGGGGATTCACCCCTCCACTTT
J: TRBJ1-1; V: TRBV10-3; size: .; length: 14; D: .; CDR3: CATRRWGGNTEAFF; DNA: TGTGCCACCCGACGGTGGGGCGGAAACACTGAAGCTTTCTTT
J: TRBJ2-3; V: TRBV19; size: .; length: 16; D: TRBD2; CDR3: CASRDILAGGGDTQYF; DNA: TGTGCCAGTAGAGACATATTAGCGGGGGGTGGAGATACGCAGTATTTT
J: TRBJ2-7; V: TRBV4-1; size: .; length: 15; D: TRBD1; CDR3: CASSQGGQGHYEQYF; DNA: TGCGCCAGCAGCCAAGGGGGACAGGGGCATTACGAGCAGTACTTC
J: TRBJ2-1; V: TRBV5-6; size: .; length: 13; D: .; CDR3: CASSLRHNNEQFF; DNA: TGTGCCAGCAGCTTGCGACACAACAATGAGCAGTTCTTC
J: TRBJ1-4; V: TRBV10-3; size: .; length: 14; D: .; CDR3: CAISEEGVPEKLFF; DNA: TGTGCCATCAGTGAAGAGGGGGTACCCGAAAAACTGTTTTTT
J: TRBJ1-2; V: TRBV5-4; size: .; length: 14; D: .; CDR3: CASSLRNAEYGYTF; DNA: TGTGCCAGCAGCTTGAGGAACGCGGAATATGGCTACACCTTC
J: TRBJ2-7; V: TRBV7-2; size: .; length: 13; D: .; CDR3: CASSFLGTYEQYF; DNA: TGTGCCAGCAGCTTCCTGGGGACATACGAGCAGTACTTC
J: TRBJ2-1; V: TRBV7-2; size: .; length: 15; D: .; CDR3: CASSPSGLQYNEQFF; DNA: TGTGCCAGCAGCCCCTCGGGACTGCAATACAATGAGCAGTTCTTC
J: TRBJ2-3; V: TRBV5-1; size: .; length: 16; D: TRBD1; CDR3: CASSPEARGSTDTQYF; DNA: TGCGCCAGCAGCCCCGAAGCCAGGGGGAGCACAGATACGCAGTATTTT
J: TRBJ2-3; V: TRBV4-2; size: .; length: 18; D: TRBD2; CDR3: CASSQVRWTSGVTDTQYF; DNA: TGTGCCAGCAGCCAAGTCCGATGGACTAGCGGGGTTACAGATACGCAGTATTTT
J: TRBJ2-7; V: TRBV2; size: .; length: 12; D: TRBD1; CDR3: CASRGDSYEQYF; DNA: TGTGCCAGCAGAGGGGACAGCTACGAGCAGTACTTC
J: TRBJ1-2; V: TRBV6-5; size: .; length: 15; D: .; CDR3: CASSYRVGSDYGYTF; DNA: TGTGCCAGCAGTTACAGGGTGGGGAGCGACTATGGCTACACCTTC
J: TRBJ1-4; V: TRBV7-8; size: once; length: 14; D: .; CDR3: CASSLRQPNEKLFF; DNA: TGTGCCAGCAGCCTGAGACAGCCTAATGAAAAACTGTTTTTT
J: TRBJ2-1; V: TRBV27; size: .; length: 14; D: .; CDR3: CASSQDPSYNEQFF; DNA: TGTGCCAGCAGCCAGGACCCCTCGTACAATGAGCAGTTCTTC
J: TRBJ1-1; V: TRBV6-5; size: .; length: 13; D: .; CDR3: CASSYGGSTEAFF; DNA: TGTGCCAGCAGTTACGGGGGGAGTACTGAAGCTTTCTTT
J: TRBJ1-5; V: TRBV4-1; size: .; length: 13; D: .; CDR3: CASSQGRNQPQHF; DNA: TGCGCCAGCAGCCAAGGACGGAATCAGCCCCAGCATTTT